A single sample is the source of the 32 T cell receptor beta chains below, sequenced in a study of T-cell memory formation after mild COVID-19. TCRdb reanalysed the 5' RACE reads using MiXCR and keeps one entry per CDR3 protein. The table has around 370,000 distinct CDR3 sequences, under 25% seen once; the top ten hold approximately 13%. Sample: PBMCs or a T cell subset sorted from them (not recorded which). These receptors were collected from an adult woman who had mild COVID-19 (a few samples of this study predate the infection). Cell type and time point are not known.

The CDR3 sequence is CASSLAGDRGSETQYF. Here the CDR3 DNA reads TGCGCCAGCAGCTTGGCCGGAGACAGGGGATCGGAGACCCAGTACTTC. J is TRBJ2-5 and V is TRBV5-1; 8 bases line up with TRBD1. Germline loops: CDR1 SGHRS, CDR2 YFSETQ. V gave up 0 bases and J gave up 5 bases; unmatched junction bases: 9. The CDR3 totals 16 residues.

The table lists this clonotype with a few counts. The V and J genes are TRBV10-2 and TRBJ2-7, with 14 bases matching TRBD2. Trimming at V came to 8 bases and at J to 6 bases, leaving 9 bases not matched to a gene. Germline CDR1 is WSHSY and CDR2 is SAAADI. CDR3 length equals 15 residues. In DNA form, the CDR3 reads TGCGCCAGCGCAACGGGACTAGCGGGAGTAGGCGAGCAGTACTTC. It is translated as CASATGLAGVGEQYF.

This chain uses TRBV10-3 with TRBJ1-1; 7 bases line up with TRBD1. Germline V CDR1 and CDR2: ENHRY, SYGVKD. Germline trimming cut 6 bases from V and 8 bases from J; bases unmatched to any gene: 3. The CDR3 loop spans 11 amino acids. CDR3 sequence reads: CAIRQGMEAFF. The CDR3 DNA is TGTGCCATCAGACAGGGGATGGAAGCTTTCTTT.

The rearrangement uses TRBV5-1 and TRBJ2-7; 7 bases map to TRBD2. Unmatched junction bases numbered 6, after V lost 0 bases and J lost 0 bases. The CDR3 has 16 amino acids. CDR1 is SGHRS and CDR2 is YFSETQ in the germline V gene. In DNA form, the CDR3 reads TGCGCCAGCAGCTTGGTAGGCGGGAGCCACTCCTACGAGCAGTACTTC. It yields the protein CASSLVGGSHSYEQYF.

This clonotype occurred a few times. This rearrangement joins TRBV2 to TRBJ2-5; D uncertain. The CDR3 has 12 residues. V dropped 5 bases and J dropped 7 bases, with 11 bases sitting between them. CDR1 is SNHLY and CDR2 is FYNNEI in the germline V gene. The CDR3 loop reads CASSLEKGTQYF. CDR3 sequence (DNA): TGTGCCAGCAGTCTCGAAAAGGGGACCCAGTACTTC. Complete variable domain (other parts from reference TRBV2 and TRBJ2-5): EPEVTQTPSHQVTQMGQEVILRCVPISNHLYFYWYRQILGQKVEFLVSFYNNEISEKSEIFDDQFSVERPDGSNFTLKIRSTKLEDSAMYFCASSLEKGTQYFGPGTRLLVL.

The V gene is TRBV4-1, the J gene TRBJ1-1, with 7 bases matching TRBD1. Germline V lookup: CDR1 MGHRA, CDR2 YSYEKL. V dropped 4 bases and J dropped 0; count of bases not matched to a gene: 17. The CDR3 spans 19 residues. CDR3 in DNA: TGCGCCAGCAGCCTCAAACCAATCGGACAGGTCAACATGAACACTGAAGCTTTCTTT. This gives the protein CASSLKPIGQVNMNTEAFF.

This clonotype has only a few counts. The chain joins TRBV6-2 or TRBV6-3 to TRBJ2-7; 8 nucleotides match TRBD1. CDR1 and CDR2 (germline): MNHEY, SVGEGT. This CDR3 has 14 amino acids. The junction had 6 bases not matched to a gene; V was cut back by 6 bases and J by 2 bases. The DNA of the CDR3 is TGTGCCAGCAGAAGACAGGGGTCGACCTACGAGCAGTACTTC. Translating it yields CASRRQGSTYEQYF.

By frequency in the sample, this clonotype is medium-sized. The chain recombines TRBV9 with TRBJ2-7, with TRBD2 matching 9 bases. CDR1 is SGDLS, CDR2 YYNGEE, per germline. This CDR3 is built from 14 residues. V lost 6 bases to trimming and J lost 2 bases; unmatched junction nucleotides: 6. DNA for the CDR3: TGTGCCAGCAACCCTGGCGGGAGGGCCTACGAGCAGTACTTC. Translating gives CASNPGGRAYEQYF.

This clonotype occurred a few times. This sequence joins TRBV5-5 and TRBJ1-1; possibly TRBD1 for D (6 bases). Germline V lookup: CDR1 SGHKS, CDR2 YYEKEE (reference sequence). This CDR3 region has 15 residues. Trimming pared 8 bases from V and 0 bases from J, leaving 17 bases between. CDR3 in DNA: TGTGCCAGTGGCACAGGGAGGGTAATGAACACTGAAGCTTTCTTT. Its protein product is CASGTGRVMNTEAFF.

V and J are TRBV20-1 and TRBJ2-7, with D perhaps TRBD2 (7 bases). The CDR3 spans 12 residues. CDR1 DFQATT and CDR2 SNEGSKA come from the germline V gene (reference sequence). V was cut by 2 bases and J by 5 bases, with 10 bases left in between. DNA of the CDR3: TGCAGTGCTAGATTCGGGGGGCACGAGCAGTACTTC. It encodes CSARFGGHEQYF.

This clonotype has only a few counts. The J gene is TRBJ2-7, the V gene TRBV5-6, with TRBD2 matching over 11 bases. V was clipped by 4 bases and J by 3 bases; unmatched bases: 6. The CDR3 has 15 amino acids. Germline V gene sequence: CDR1 SGHDT, CDR2 YYEEEE. Written as DNA, the CDR3 is TGTGCCAGCAGCCATACGGGGACTAGCGGCTACGAGCAGTACTTC. Its translation: CASSHTGTSGYEQYF. Supplemented by reference TRBV5-6 and TRBJ2-7, the full variable domain reads DAGVTQSPTHLIKTRGQQVTLRCSPKSGHDTVSWYQQALGQGPQFIFQYYEEEERQRGNFPDRFSGHQFPNYSSELNVNALLLGDSALYLCASSHTGTSGYEQYFGPGTRLTVT.

This chain uses TRBV7-8 with TRBJ1-5; D might be TRBD1 (5 bases). This CDR3 has 14 residues. Trimming removed 2 bases at V and 6 bases at J, with 11 bases between. The germline gives CDR1 SGHVS, CDR2 FQNEAQ. The CDR3 bases are TGTGCCAGCAGCTTACCACAGGAGGGTCAGCCCCAGCATTTT. Its protein product is CASSLPQEGQPQHF. The full variable domain, rest sourced from reference TRBV7-8 and TRBJ1-5, is GAGVSQSPRYKVAKRGQDVALRCDPISGHVSLFWYQQALGQGPEFLTYFQNEAQLDKSGLPSDRFFAERPEGSVSTLKIQRTQQEDSAVYLCASSLPQEGQPQHFGDGTRLSIL.

This clonotype was counted at least ten times. The chain employs TRBV7-6 and TRBJ2-7, with D hard to call. Between the trimmed V and J ends, which lost 1 base and 2 bases, there was a span of 9 bases. The length of the CDR3 is 14 residues. Germline-derived CDR1 and CDR2 are SGHVS and FNYEAQ. CDR3 in DNA: TGTGCCAGCAGCTTAGACGGGTCGACCTACGAGCAGTACTTC. This gives the protein CASSLDGSTYEQYF.

This clonotype was observed a handful of times. The chain couples TRBV29-1 to TRBJ2-7, with D uncertain. The CDR3 extends over 14 amino acids. V lost 4 bases and J 6 bases, leaving 19 bases between the germline ends. Per the germline V gene, CDR1 is SQVTM and CDR2 is ANQGSEA. The CDR3 nucleotides are TGCAGCGTTGCCGGTCTCTCTGTGGGTTCCGAGCAGTACTTC. As protein: CSVAGLSVGSEQYF.

This clonotype came up many times. The chain couples TRBV27 to TRBJ2-3, with D tentatively TRBD2 (6 bases). V lost 5 bases, J lost 2 bases, and 20 bases lay in between. Germline values: CDR1 MNHEY, CDR2 SMNVEV (reference sequence). The CDR3 consists of 17 residues. The CDR3 coding sequence is TGTGCCAGCAGTCCCTTGGGAGCGCGGGGTCTCACAGATACGCAGTATTTT. Its protein is CASSPLGARGLTDTQYF.

Details on this clonotype: This could be a read error, since a much larger clone is one nucleotide away. This sequence joins TRBV7-2 and TRBJ1-5, with 8 bases identical to TRBD1. Per germline, CDR1 SGHTA and CDR2 FQGNSA. The CDR3 consists of 13 residues. The V gene end was trimmed by 5 bases and the J gene end by 4 bases; junction bases not matched to a gene: 1. CDR3 residues: CASSRTGNQPQHF. CDR3 nucleotide sequence: TGTGCCAGCAGCCGGACAGGGAATCAGCCCCAGCATTTT.

This clonotype was detected only a few times. This chain links TRBV5-6 with TRBJ2-1; 7 nucleotides match TRBD2. CDR3 length equals 15 residues. With 5 bases clipped from V and 4 bases from J, the junction kept 9 bases outside the gene matches. Germline values: CDR1 SGHDT, CDR2 YYEEEE. DNA for the CDR3: TGTGCCAGCAGTATTCATGCGGGAGTATACAATGAGCAGTTCTTC. It is translated as CASSIHAGVYNEQFF.

This clonotype was counted many times. This chain links TRBV20-1 with TRBJ2-2; 7 positions agree with TRBD1. The CDR3 is made up of 16 amino acids. CDR1 DFQATT and CDR2 SNEGSKA come from the germline V gene (reference sequence). Germline trimming cut 0 bases from V and 4 bases from J; bases unmatched to any gene: 8. CDR3 sequence (DNA): TGCAGTGCTAGAGAACCCTCCGGGACAGCCACCGGGGAGCTGTTTTTT. This gives the protein CSAREPSGTATGELFF.

The rearrangement uses TRBV5-1 and TRBJ2-7; 7 bases agree with TRBD1. CDR1 is SGHRS and CDR2 is YFSETQ in the germline V gene. CDR3 length equals 14 residues. The junction had 4 bases not matched to a gene; V was cut back by 3 bases and J by 1 base. CDR3 DNA: TGCGCCAGCAGCTCGGGACAGCTGTCCTACGAGCAGTACTTC. Residues: CASSSGQLSYEQYF.

This clonotype appeared a few times. The chain is built from TRBV11-2 and TRBJ1-1; D gene ambiguous. The germline V and J ends were trimmed by 7 bases and 4 bases, with 16 bases remaining between them. CDR3 size: 14 residues. Germline V lookup: CDR1 SGHAT, CDR2 FQNNGV. CDR3 loop: CASKPGTPSTEAFF. In DNA form, the CDR3 reads TGTGCCAGCAAGCCGGGTACACCGAGCACTGAAGCTTTCTTT.

This clonotype was detected a few times. This chain uses TRBV24-1 with TRBJ2-1, with 9 bases identical to TRBD1. The J segment lost 6 bases and the V segment lost 4 bases, leaving 9 bases of the junction unmatched. Germline V gene data show CDR1 as KGHDR and CDR2 as SFDVKD. The CDR3 length is 16 residues. CDR3 region: CATSDYGTGRVNEQFF. The CDR3 DNA reads TGTGCCACCAGTGACTACGGGACAGGGAGGGTCAATGAGCAGTTCTTC.

This clonotype was counted between two and nine times. V is TRBV5-5 and J is TRBJ2-3; D uncertain. V shed 0 bases and J shed 3 bases, with 8 bases lying between them. The germline V gene encodes CDR1 SGHKS and CDR2 YYEKEE (reference sequence). CDR3 length: 14 residues. The CDR3 bases are TGTGCCAGCAGCTTGGCCTCGGCAACAGATACGCAGTATTTT. This codes for CASSLASATDTQYF.

The V gene is TRBV21-1, the J gene TRBJ2-5. TRBV21-1 constitutes a pseudogene. The CDR3 is 11 amino acids. CDR3 region: CASSTAATQYF. CDR3 DNA sequence: TGTGCCAGCAGTACCGCGGCGACCCAGTACTTC.

Here the CDR3 DNA reads TGTGCCAGCGCTTCCGCCGGGGAGGAGACAGATACGCAGTATTTT. Its protein product is CASASAGEETDTQYF. The genes are TRBV11-2 and TRBJ2-3, with D perhaps matching TRBD2 (6 bases). The CDR3 runs to 15 residues. V lost 8 bases to trimming and J lost 3 bases, with 18 bases between them. Per germline, CDR1 SGHAT and CDR2 FQNNGV.

V gene TRBV7-8 combines with J gene TRBJ2-6; the D gene is possibly TRBD2 (5 bases). Germline V gene data show CDR1 as SGHVS and CDR2 as FQNEAQ. The CDR3 has 16 amino acids. V lost 1 base to trimming and J lost 2 bases, with 9 bases between them. The CDR3 DNA sequence: TGTGCCAGCAGCTTAGATAGGGAGACTGGGGCCAACGTCCTGACTTTC. This gives the protein CASSLDRETGANVLTF. Looking up the rest from reference TRBV7-8 and TRBJ2-6 gives the full variable domain: GAGVSQSPRYKVAKRGQDVALRCDPISGHVSLFWYQQALGQGPEFLTYFQNEAQLDKSGLPSDRFFAERPEGSVSTLKIQRTQQEDSAVYLCASSLDRETGANVLTFGAGSRLTVL.

This chain links TRBV27 with TRBJ1-1, with unresolved D. This CDR3 comprises 15 residues. V was pared by 5 bases and J by 5 bases, with 18 bases between. Germline CDR1 and CDR2: MNHEY and SMNVEV (reference sequence). The CDR3, as DNA: TGTGCCAGCAGTCTCCGGTCCGGGATGGGGACTGAAGCTTTCTTT. Encoded protein: CASSLRSGMGTEAFF.

The CDR3 region has the DNA TGTGCCAGCAGCTCAGGGGTGGGTACGCAGTATTTT. Protein sequence: CASSSGVGTQYF. The rearrangement joins TRBV5-6 to TRBJ2-3; the D gene is possibly TRBD1 (6 bases). V lost 3 bases and J lost 8, with 10 bases in between. Germline V lookup: CDR1 SGHDT, CDR2 YYEEEE. This CDR3 spans 12 amino acids.

The V gene is TRBV27, the J gene TRBJ2-1; tentatively, D is TRBD1 (6 bases). The germline V gene encodes CDR1 MNHEY and CDR2 SMNVEV (reference sequence). The CDR3 length is 14 residues. V was clipped by 5 bases and J by 2 bases, with 10 bases between them. The CDR3 reads CASSVQGAYNEQFF. CDR3 nucleotides: TGTGCCAGCAGTGTACAGGGAGCCTACAATGAGCAGTTCTTC.

This clonotype was counted a few times. This chain uses TRBV9 with TRBJ2-2, with TRBD1 identical over 8 bases. Looked up from germline, CDR1 is SGDLS and CDR2 is YYNGEE. The CDR3 is made up of 15 amino acids. After removal of 0 bases from V and 6 bases from J, the junction contained 4 bases not matched to a gene. The CDR3 protein is CASSVDGTGAGELFF. The CDR3 DNA reads TGTGCCAGCAGCGTAGATGGGACAGGCGCCGGGGAGCTGTTTTTT. The full variable domain, in which reference TRBV9 and TRBJ2-2 provide the parts outside the CDR3, is DSGVTQTPKHLITATGQRVTLRCSPRSGDLSVYWYQQSLDQGLQFLIQYYNGEERAKGNILERFSAQQFPDLHSELNLSSLELGDSALYFCASSVDGTGAGELFFGEGSRLTVL.

The V gene is TRBV29-1, the J gene TRBJ2-4; 9 positions match TRBD1. V lost 6 bases and J lost 1; bases outside the gene matches: 13. The CDR3 has 17 residues. Per germline, CDR1 SQVTM and CDR2 ANQGSEA. The CDR3 region has the DNA TGCAGCGTGGTGGGGACAGGGAGCCTCTATGCCAAAAACATTCAGTACTTC. Residues: CSVVGTGSLYAKNIQYF.

This clonotype occurred many times. The chain joins TRBV5-1 to TRBJ2-7; 7 bases align to TRBD1. Trimming took 4 bases from V and 5 from J; bases not matched to a gene: 15. Germline V CDR1 and CDR2: SGHRS, YFSETQ. This CDR3 has 16 residues. Here the CDR3 DNA reads TGCGCCAGCAGCCCCCCCAGACAGGGAAATTTCCACGAGCAGTACTTC. Translated: CASSPPRQGNFHEQYF.

The chain has TRBV30 and TRBJ2-7, with D tentatively TRBD1 or TRBD2 (6 bases each). Trimming left V 1 base short and J 3 bases short, with 19 bases between. The CDR3 is 16 residues long. Germline loops: CDR1 GTSNPN, CDR2 SVGIG (reference sequence). CDR3 sequence reads: CAWSAEHREAYYEQYF. The DNA of the CDR3 is TGTGCCTGGAGTGCAGAACACAGGGAGGCCTACTACGAGCAGTACTTC.